Listed here is a single TCR beta chain. The entry originates in a study of blood T cell repertoires in COVID-19. Across the study: Both acute and convalescent COVID-19 samples were obtained from the United States, Italy and Spain. Nucleic acid was either cDNA or gDNA, and it came from T cells, B-cell-depleted T cells, or PBMCs.

Recovered status applied to Cohort 3 donors who had two consecutive negative PCRs. It also applied to those with clearance or with symptom resolution. V trimming: 4 bases; J trimming: 5 bases; junction bases outside the gene matches: 13. The germline V gene encodes CDR1 LGHDT and CDR2 YNNKEL (reference sequence). The CDR3 has 18 residues. Authors' data handling: Reference gene primer amplification gave estimated nucleated cell counts. Libraries were prepared by immunoSEQ multiplex PCR; TCRdb keeps only in-frame clonotypes and omits some of them. V and J calls and clone size are as listed in that table; D and trimming were resolved from the DNA. The sample comprises 150,000 to 180,000 clones, roughly four fifths of which are singletons, and approximately 7.3% rests with the top ten.

Sequencing was carried out using PBMCs or T cells enriched from blood (not recorded which). The V call is TRBV3-1 (or the pseudogene TRBV3-2), the J call TRBJ2-3, with TRBD1 identical over 12 bases. The source is a man aged 50-59 years who had recovered from COVID-19. CDR3 in amino acids: CASSPGDRGPVSGDTQYF. The CDR3 DNA is TGTGCCAGCAGCCCGGGGGACAGGGGGCCGGTTTCTGGAGATACGCAGTATTTT.